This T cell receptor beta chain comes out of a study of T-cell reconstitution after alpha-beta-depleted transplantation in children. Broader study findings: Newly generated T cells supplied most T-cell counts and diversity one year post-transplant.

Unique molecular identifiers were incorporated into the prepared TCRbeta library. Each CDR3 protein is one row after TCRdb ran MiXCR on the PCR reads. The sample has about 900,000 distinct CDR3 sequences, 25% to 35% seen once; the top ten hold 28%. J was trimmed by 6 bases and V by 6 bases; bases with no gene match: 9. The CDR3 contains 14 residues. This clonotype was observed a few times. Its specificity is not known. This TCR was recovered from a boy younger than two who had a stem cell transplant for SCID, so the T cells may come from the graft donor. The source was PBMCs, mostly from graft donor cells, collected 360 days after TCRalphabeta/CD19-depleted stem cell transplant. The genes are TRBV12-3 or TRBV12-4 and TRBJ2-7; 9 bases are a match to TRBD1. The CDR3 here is CASSTRTGAGEQYF. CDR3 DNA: TGTGCCAGCAGCACCAGGACAGGGGCCGGCGAGCAGTACTTC.